This T cell receptor beta chain came from a study of blood T cell repertoires in COVID-19. Study-wide background: Samples representing acute and convalescent COVID-19 were sourced from the United States, Italy and Spain. In each case, the material was cDNA or gDNA derived from T cells, B-cell-depleted T cells, or PBMCs.

In the study's own analysis: The assay estimated nucleated cells by amplifying reference gene primers. The table came from immunoSEQ multiplex PCR; TCRdb's copy has only in-frame clones and leaves some out. The V and J calls and clone size were taken over from that table, and D and trimming were inferred from the DNA. The table lists roughly 70,000 clones, 85% to 90% of them singletons. V lost 2 bases, J lost 0 bases, and 5 bases stayed unmatched. The CDR3 is 16 residues long. In germline, CDR1 is SGHRS, CDR2 YFSETQ. The clonotype comes from a woman of 80 years or more with active COVID-19. The rearrangement links TRBV5-1 to TRBJ2-1; 7 nucleotides agree with TRBD2. Sequences were obtained from peripheral blood. The CDR3 is CASSFREAGSYNEQFF. CDR3 DNA: TGCGCCAGCAGCTTCCGGGAGGCAGGCTCCTACAATGAGCAGTTCTTC.